Presented here are 12 T cell receptor beta chains from one specimen sequenced in a study of T cells expressing NK-cell markers. Each CDR3 protein gets one entry in TCRdb, which reprocessed the 5' RACE reads and gives no DNA. This listing includes about 170,000 distinct CDR3 sequences. Sequences were obtained from blood T cells: a sorted CD56 or NKG2C T cell subset, CD4+ or CD8+ T cells, or bulk PBMC T cells (not recorded which). These receptors originate from a man aged 18-69 years in good health.

CDR3 protein: CASTWTGGLYEQYF. This chain connects TRBV28 to TRBJ2-7; the D gene TCRdb calls, TRBD1, cannot be checked with no DNA. The CDR3 sequence is 14 residues long. The germline CDR1 and CDR2 sequences are MDHEN and SYDVKM.

The chain uses TRBV20-1 and TRBJ2-7; TCRdb returns TRBD1, unconfirmable since there is no DNA. The CDR3 covers 14 residues. Germline CDR1 DFQATT, CDR2 SNEGSKA (reference sequence). CDR3: CSALGTGRSYEQYF.

The V gene is TRBV4-1, the J gene TRBJ1-5; TCRdb designates TRBD1, a call that cannot be tested without DNA. Per germline, CDR1 MGHRA and CDR2 YSYEKL. The CDR3 length is 17 residues. CDR3: CASSPRGAEDSNQPQHF.

V and J are TRBV20-1 and TRBJ2-5; the D call from TCRdb, TRBD1, cannot be confirmed without DNA. The CDR3 length is 18 residues. The V gene's germline CDR1 is DFQATT and CDR2 SNEGSKA (reference sequence). CDR3 protein: CSATQGGQGARVLETQYF.

This chain uses TRBV20-1 with TRBJ2-3; TCRdb indicates TRBD1, and absent DNA this call remains unverified. CDR1 DFQATT and CDR2 SNEGSKA come from the germline V gene (reference sequence). The CDR3 length is 15 residues. The CDR3 loop is CSARAGTGWTDTQYF.

V and J are TRBV11-2 and TRBJ2-7. The CDR3 contains 15 residues. Germline lookup yields CDR1 SGHAT and CDR2 FQNNGV. CDR3 sequence: CASSLAGNRNDEQYF.

The rearrangement links TRBV5-1 to TRBJ2-2; TCRdb's D call, TRBD1, is unchecked because there is no DNA. The CDR3 consists of 15 residues. The germline gives CDR1 SGHRS, CDR2 YFSETQ. This chain's CDR3 is CASSLDRRGTGELFF.

The chain is built from TRBV5-4 and TRBJ2-7; TCRdb's D call of TRBD1 is untestable without DNA. The CDR3 runs 18 residues. Germline V gene data show CDR1 as SGHNT and CDR2 as YYREEE (reference sequence). The CDR3 is CASRATGTGELNSYEQYF.

This chain uses TRBV9 with TRBJ1-2; TCRdb returns TRBD1, unconfirmable since there is no DNA. The CDR3 length is 15 residues. CDR1 is SGDLS and CDR2 is YYNGEE in the germline V gene. The CDR3 here is CASSAPVAVNYGYTF.

J is TRBJ1-6 and V is TRBV3-1; there is no DNA to check the TCRdb D call of TRBD1. The CDR3 spans 16 residues. CDR1 and CDR2 from the germline V gene are LGHDT and YNNKEL (reference sequence). CDR3 loop: CASSQDGPGQGSPLHF.

The chain uses TRBV7-6 and TRBJ2-3; TCRdb's D gene call, TRBD2, goes unchecked for lack of DNA. Germline V gene lookup returns CDR1 SGHVS and CDR2 FNYEAQ. CDR3 length equals 17 residues. The CDR3 protein is CASSLRLAGGLTDTQYF.

The V gene is TRBV29-1, the J gene TRBJ2-7; the TRBD1 assignment by TCRdb is unverifiable without DNA. There are 14 residues in the CDR3. Germline values: CDR1 SQVTM, CDR2 ANQGSEA. CDR3 region: CSVAATGSGYEQYF.